The rows below give T cell receptor beta chains drawn from one sample of a study of cytomegalovirus exposure and HLA in healthy donors. Libraries were prepared by immunoSEQ multiplex PCR; TCRdb keeps only in-frame clonotypes and omits some of them. The sample lists about 66,000 clones, around 97% occurring once. The sequenced sample was PBMCs. These receptors all stem from a woman under 30 in good health and CMV-seropositive. The CDR3 runs from the conserved cysteine through the conserved F or W. The D gene is left open where the match is weak.

-	14	TRBV9	CASRGASNTGELFF
-	15	TRBV6-5	CASSYWTENTGELFF
-	16	TRBV5-5	CASSLSNRFYTGELFF
TRBD1	12	TRBV28	CATGTGRYEQYF
TRBD2	16	TRBV7-9	CASSSWTSGRHNEQFF
TRBD2	16	TRBV4-1	CASSQEGAGADGELFF
TRBD1	14	TRBV25-1	CASTRDRERETQYF
-	12	TRBV19	CASRKNRYEAFF
TRBD1	15	TRBV7-6	CASSDLGQSQETQYF
-	14	TRBV11-2	CASSSLRGQDTQYF
-	14	TRBV9	CASSVEGGPETQYF
TRBD1	15	TRBV7-6	CASSAGTGLFTEAFF
TRBD1	14	TRBV27	CASSPTGSSYEQYF
TRBD1	18	TRBV10-2	CASSERRQGIWGNQPQHF
-	17	TRBV14	CASSQDRAFRFYNEQFF
TRBD1	15	TRBV15	CATSRDGRTGSGYTF
-	15	TRBV6-4	CASSDGDKNTGELFF
-	14	TRBV15	CATSRVPDFYEQYF
TRBD2	15	TRBV5-4	CASSTPGGSHNEQFF
-	13	TRBV7-3	CASSLTPYNEQFF
TRBD1	17	TRBV28	CASSLRRLGDRVYEQYF
TRBD2	15	TRBV5-5	CASSLNLAGGETQYF
TRBD2	18	TRBV4-2	CASSQDFPLAGDSYEQYF
-	13	TRBV11-3	CASSPPIGDTQYF
-	15	TRBV5-4	CASSLVGTTGNTIYF